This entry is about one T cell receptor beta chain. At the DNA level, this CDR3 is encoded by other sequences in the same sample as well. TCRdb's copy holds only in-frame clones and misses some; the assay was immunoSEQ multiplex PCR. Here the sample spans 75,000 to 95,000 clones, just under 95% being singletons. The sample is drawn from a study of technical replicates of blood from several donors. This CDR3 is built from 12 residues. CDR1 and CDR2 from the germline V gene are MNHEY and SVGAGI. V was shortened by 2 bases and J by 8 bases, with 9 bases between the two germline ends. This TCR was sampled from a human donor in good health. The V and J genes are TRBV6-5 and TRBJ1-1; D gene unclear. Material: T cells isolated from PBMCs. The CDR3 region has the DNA TGTGCCAGCAGTTACAGTGGCAGAGAAGCTTTCTTT. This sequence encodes CASSYSGREAFF.